This TCR beta chain stems from a study of blood T cell repertoires in COVID-19. Overall study context: Samples taken during acute and convalescent COVID-19 were collected in the United States, Italy and Spain. PBMCs, B-cell-depleted T cells, or T cells provided the cDNA or gDNA that made up the material.

The CDR3 spans 14 residues. CDR1 is SGHTA and CDR2 is FQGNSA in the germline V gene. V was pared by 0 bases and J by 4 bases, with 9 bases between. As originally analysed: Scientists estimated how many nucleated cells there were by amplifying reference gene primers. Repertoires were generated with immunoSEQ multiplex PCR, while TCRdb's copy carries only in-frame clones and drops some. That table gives V, J and clone size, and the DNA gave D and trimming. The sample carries over 200,000 clones, around nine tenths recorded once. The genes are TRBV7-2 and TRBJ1-1; D call uncertain. Specimen: peripheral blood. The source is a man in his forties or fifties who had recovered from COVID-19. The CDR3 coding sequence is TGTGCCAGCAGCTTAGCACTGCGGGGCACTGAAGCTTTCTTT. Amino acid sequence: CASSLALRGTEAFF.